This entry features one T cell receptor (beta chain) sequence. The data belong to a study of OX40 agonist ivuxolimab in advanced cancers. Study summary: Cohort: 65% to 90% men, mean age approximately 66, aged roughly 23 to 79.

Germline V CDR1 and CDR2: MDHEN, SYDVKM. V was shortened by 4 bases and J by 4 bases, with 13 bases between the two germline ends. CDR3 length: 14 residues. The method was immunoSEQ multiplex PCR; TCRdb's version includes in-frame clones alone and lacks a portion of them. The repertoire holds around 40,000 clones, with approximately 80% as singletons. This clonotype was sampled from an adult with an advanced solid tumor such as melanoma, head and neck, liver or kidney cancer. V and J are TRBV28 and TRBJ1-2, with a possible D match to TRBD1 (5 bases). Sample: CD4+ or CD8+ T cells sorted from blood, taken in a trial of the OX40 agonist ivuxolimab. The CDR3, as DNA: TGTGCCAGCAGTTCCGCGGGGGGTTTCTATGGCTACACCTTC. Its protein is CASSSAGGFYGYTF.